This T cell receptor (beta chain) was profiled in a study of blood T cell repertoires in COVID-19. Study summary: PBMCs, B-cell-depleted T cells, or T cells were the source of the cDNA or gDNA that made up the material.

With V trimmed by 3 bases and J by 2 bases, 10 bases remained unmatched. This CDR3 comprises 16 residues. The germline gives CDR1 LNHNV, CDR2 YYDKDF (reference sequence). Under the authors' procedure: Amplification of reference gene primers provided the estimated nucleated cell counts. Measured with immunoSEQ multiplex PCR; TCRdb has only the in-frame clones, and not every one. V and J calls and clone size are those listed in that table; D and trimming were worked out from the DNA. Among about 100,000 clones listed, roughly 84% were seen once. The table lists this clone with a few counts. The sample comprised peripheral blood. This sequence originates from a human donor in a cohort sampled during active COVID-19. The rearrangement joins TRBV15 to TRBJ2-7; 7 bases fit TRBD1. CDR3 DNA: TGTGCCACCAGCAGGGGCTCCGGGACAGTTACCTACGAGCAGTACTTC. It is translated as CATSRGSGTVTYEQYF.